Here is one TCR beta chain with its context. Its antigen is as yet unknown. Specified treatment: roughly 10-day PBMC culture with coronavirus spike peptide pools or control peptides (ViraFEST assay). The sample originates from a study of vaccination and CD4 T cells after COVID-19. Sequencing of cultured CD4+ T cell DNA used the Oncomine TCR Beta short-read assay. Once CD4+ T cells had been cultured, genomic DNA was extracted from them. MiXCR, applied by TCRdb to the PCR reads, yields one record per CDR3 protein. The table shows about 14,000 distinct CDR3 sequences, with 55% to 75% occurring only once. The sample consisted of CD4+ T cells from blood, cultured in vitro. The receptor comes from a human donor who had recovered from COVID-19.

The CDR3 DNA reads as TGCGCCAGCAGCGAGGGATCAAACACTGAAGCTTTCTTT. It codes for CASSEGSNTEAFF. The chain links TRBV5-1 to TRBJ1-1; D is undetermined. The germline gives CDR1 SGHRS, CDR2 YFSETQ. V was pared by 4 bases and J by 2 bases, with 9 bases between. The CDR3 covers 13 residues.